The source of this T cell receptor (beta chain) is a study of cytomegalovirus exposure and HLA in healthy donors. The PCR contained 60 Vbeta and 13 Jbeta primers. Assay used: immunoSEQ multiplex PCR; TCRdb lists only in-frame clones, some missing. The data show 150,000 to 200,000 clones, over 65% seen once. General study findings and limits: Among the most significant clusters, several appeared linked to common viral pathogens in a later analysis.

A word on this clone: Antigen unknown.

These donors counted as nominally healthy when sampled, but unrecorded immune exposures were likely. The J segment lost 6 bases and the V segment lost 5 bases, leaving 5 bases of the junction unmatched. Germline values: CDR1 MNHEY, CDR2 SMNVEV (reference sequence). The CDR3 runs 14 residues. The chain employs TRBV27 and TRBJ2-7; 12 bases line up with TRBD2. The sequenced sample was PBMCs. The clonotype was recovered from a woman in her forties in good health and CMV-seronegative. For the CDR3, the DNA is TGTGCCAGCAGTAAACTAGCGGGGGGCGGCGAGCAGTACTTC. Translating it yields CASSKLAGGGEQYF.